This TCR beta chain is drawn from a study of cytomegalovirus exposure and HLA in healthy donors. Findings and caveats of the study: Later, an analysis showed that TCR beta chains associated with HLA were more clonally expanded than others that were equally common. Prior analysis indicated that the majority of TCR beta V segments exhibited productivity approximately 87% or approximately 30% of the time. Serostatus for CMV was the only available immune exposure information. It was taken for granted in presence/absence analyses that sequencing depth across donors was roughly uniform.

PCR involved 60 Vbeta and 13 Jbeta primers. The protocol was immunoSEQ multiplex PCR, while the TCRdb copy is restricted to in-frame clones and leaves out a portion. The sample carries roughly 140,000 clones, just under 85% recorded once. This clone was observed a single time. Antigen unknown. The source is a man aged 35-49 years in good health and CMV-seropositive. Sequences were obtained from PBMCs.

CDR3 sequence: CASSPLDRGYGYTF. The CDR3 nucleotides read TGTGCCAGCAGCCCATTGGACAGGGGCTATGGCTACACCTTC. The J gene is TRBJ1-2, the V gene TRBV9; TRBD1 matches 9 bases. The CDR3 is made up of 14 amino acids. V lost 4 bases, J lost 4 bases, and 5 bases stayed unmatched. Germline V lookup: CDR1 SGDLS, CDR2 YYNGEE.